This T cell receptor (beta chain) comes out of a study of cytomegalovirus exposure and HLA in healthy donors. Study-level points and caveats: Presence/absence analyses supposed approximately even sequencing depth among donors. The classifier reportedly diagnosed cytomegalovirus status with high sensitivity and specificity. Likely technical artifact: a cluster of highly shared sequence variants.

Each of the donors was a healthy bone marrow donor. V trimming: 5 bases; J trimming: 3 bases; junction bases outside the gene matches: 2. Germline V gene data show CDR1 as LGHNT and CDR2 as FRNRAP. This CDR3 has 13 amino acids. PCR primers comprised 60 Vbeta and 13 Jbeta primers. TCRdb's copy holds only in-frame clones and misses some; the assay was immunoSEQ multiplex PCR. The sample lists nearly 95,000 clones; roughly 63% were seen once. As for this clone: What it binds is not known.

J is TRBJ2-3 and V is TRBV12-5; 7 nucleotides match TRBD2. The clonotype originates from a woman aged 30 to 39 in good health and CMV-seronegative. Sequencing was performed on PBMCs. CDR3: CASGVGGTDTQYF. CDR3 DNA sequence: TGTGCTAGTGGTGTGGGAGGGACAGATACGCAGTATTTT.